Below are 15 T cell receptor beta chains sequenced from a single sample in a study of shared clonotypes between healthy human individuals. Measured with immunoSEQ multiplex PCR; TCRdb has only the in-frame clones, and not every one. The sample contains about 2.3 million clones, under 95% of which appear only once. The specimen sequenced was naive CD4+ T cells from PBMCs. Subset of the sample: CD45RA+ positively selected. The receptors derive from a young man in good health. Some clones in this sample may be carry-over from other donors' samples.

This rearrangement joins TRBV28 to TRBJ2-2; TRBD1 matches at 9 bases. The V segment lost 10 bases and the J segment 4 bases; nucleotides outside the gene matches: 10. CDR1 MDHEN and CDR2 SYDVKM come from the germline V gene. This CDR3 contains 15 residues. The CDR3 sequence: CATDETTGGTGELFF. As DNA, the CDR3 is TGTGCCACCGACGAAACGACAGGGGGCACCGGGGAGCTGTTTTTT.

V usage is TRBV11-2 and J usage is TRBJ2-1; the D gene is possibly TRBD1 (5 bases). The CDR3 is made up of 14 amino acids. The V gene's germline CDR1 is SGHAT and CDR2 FQNNGV. V lost 5 bases to trimming and J lost 7 bases, with 15 bases between them. This CDR3 reads CASSPTKGWNEQFF. The CDR3 DNA follows: TGTGCCAGCAGCCCAACTAAGGGGTGGAATGAGCAGTTCTTC.

Written as DNA, the CDR3 is TGTGCCAGCAGTTATACGCGACAGGGTTCCTACGAGCAGTACTTC. Its protein is CASSYTRQGSYEQYF. The V gene is TRBV28, the J gene TRBJ2-7, with TRBD1 matching 7 bases. After removal of 4 bases from V and 1 base from J, the junction contained 7 bases not matched to a gene. In germline, CDR1 is MDHEN, CDR2 SYDVKM. The CDR3 totals 15 residues.

The CDR3 is CASSLGGTRNAEAFF. The CDR3 DNA reads as TGCGCCAGCAGCTTGGGTGGGACAAGAAACGCTGAAGCTTTCTTT. V is TRBV5-1 and J is TRBJ1-1, with D perhaps matching TRBD1 (6 bases). Deletions cut 0 bases from V and 6 bases from J, with 15 bases between. Germline V CDR1 and CDR2: SGHRS, YFSETQ. This CDR3 is 15 amino acids long. The entire variable domain, with the rest obtained from reference TRBV5-1 and TRBJ1-1, is as follows: KAGVTQTPRYLIKTRGQQVTLSCSPISGHRSVSWYQQTPGQGLQFLFEYFSETQRNKGNFPGRFSGRQFSNSRSEMNVSTLELGDSALYLCASSLGGTRNAEAFFGQGTRLTVV.

The chain couples TRBV5-1 to TRBJ2-7; 12 nucleotides match TRBD2. The ends lost 5 bases at V and 4 bases at J; junction bases unmatched: 7. This CDR3 has 15 residues. In germline, CDR1 is SGHRS, CDR2 YFSETQ. The CDR3 sequence: CASRPGTSGPYEQYF. CDR3 DNA sequence: TGCGCCAGCAGACCCGGGACTAGCGGGCCGTACGAGCAGTACTTC.

A remark on this clone: Other nucleotide sequences from this sample produce the same CDR3. V gene TRBV7-2 combines with J gene TRBJ2-3; unclear D gene. The CDR3 totals 13 residues. Trimming pared 1 base from V and 4 bases from J, leaving 6 bases between. Germline values: CDR1 SGHTA, CDR2 FQGNSA. The CDR3: CASSLERADTQYF. The CDR3 DNA is TGTGCCAGCAGCTTAGAAAGAGCAGATACGCAGTATTTT.

The V gene is TRBV18, the J gene TRBJ1-1; no reliable D call. CDR1 is KGHSH, CDR2 LQKENI, per germline. The CDR3 has 16 amino acids. V was shortened by 1 base and J by 0 bases, with 12 bases between the two germline ends. The CDR3 loop reads CASSPRTQGLNTEAFF. In nucleotides, the CDR3 is TGTGCCAGCTCACCACGGACTCAAGGGCTGAACACTGAAGCTTTCTTT.

The chain is built from TRBV9 and TRBJ1-6, with D maybe TRBD1 (5 bases). The CDR3 consists of 12 residues. Germline CDR1 reads SGDLS; CDR2 reads YYNGEE. The V end was cut by 7 bases, the J end by 5 bases, with 7 bases between. The CDR3 region is CASAGDNSPLHF. The CDR3 nucleotides are TGTGCCAGCGCGGGGGATAATTCACCCCTCCACTTT.

The rearrangement uses TRBV27 and TRBJ2-2; 9 bases are shared with TRBD1. V was pared by 7 bases and J by 1 base, with 7 bases of the junction left unmatched. Germline-derived CDR1 and CDR2 are MNHEY and SMNVEV (reference sequence). The CDR3 has 16 residues. The chain's CDR3 is CASTLGQGWNTGELFF. The CDR3 DNA reads as TGTGCCAGCACACTTGGACAGGGGTGGAACACCGGGGAGCTGTTTTTT.

Concerning this clone: Being one base from a much bigger clone, this may be a read error. Other DNA sequences in this sample translate to the same CDR3. The chain couples TRBV18 to TRBJ2-7; D remains unclear. CDR1 and CDR2 from the germline V gene are KGHSH and LQKENI. Trimming shortened V by 3 bases and J by 0 bases, and 6 bases separated the two germline ends. CDR3 length: 13 amino acids. The CDR3 bases are TGTGCCAGCTCACCCCTGAGCTCCTACGAGCAGTACTTC. Its translation is CASSPLSSYEQYF.

CDR3 in amino acids: CASRAGFGPPIGTDTQYF. The CDR3 region has the DNA TGTGCCAGCAGGGCCGGGTTTGGTCCTCCTATCGGCACAGATACGCAGTATTTT. The V call is TRBV28, the J call TRBJ2-3; the D is unclear. This CDR3 has 18 amino acids. Germline V gene sequence: CDR1 MDHEN, CDR2 SYDVKM. Trimming removed 6 bases from V and 1 base from J, with 23 bases in between.

This clone has just one count. J is TRBJ2-7 and V is TRBV4-2, with no clear D. This CDR3 comprises 11 residues. The V gene lost 0 bases and the J gene lost 6 bases, with 3 bases spanning the gap. CDR1 LGHNA and CDR2 YNFKEQ come from the germline V gene. The CDR3 nucleotides are TGTGCCAGCAGCCAAGATGGCGAGCAGTACTTC. Protein product: CASSQDGEQYF.

The V and J genes are TRBV4-3 and TRBJ1-1; no firm D call. Trimming took off 2 bases at V and 0 bases at J, with 7 bases between the two ends. The CDR3 extends over 14 amino acids. CDR1 is LGHNA and CDR2 is YSLEER in the germline V gene. The CDR3 protein is CASSQPGMNTEAFF. The CDR3 bases are TGCGCCAGCAGCCAACCCGGGATGAACACTGAAGCTTTCTTT.

The V call is TRBV7-9, the J call TRBJ2-5, with D possibly TRBD2 on 5 matching bases. Trimming stripped 6 bases from V and 0 bases from J, with 14 bases between. The CDR3 extends over 15 amino acids. Germline assignment: CDR1 SEHNR and CDR2 FQNEAQ (reference sequence). The CDR3, as DNA: TGTGCCAGCAGTAAGGGCCTGAGGGACCAAGAGACCCAGTACTTC. Amino acid sequence: CASSKGLRDQETQYF.

Here the CDR3 DNA reads TGTGCCAGCAGCTTAACTAGCGGGAGTCGCAATGAGCAGTTCTTC. Its protein product is CASSLTSGSRNEQFF. This rearrangement joins TRBV6-5 to TRBJ2-1; 11 nucleotides align to TRBD2. Trimming took 6 bases from V and 6 from J; bases not matched to a gene: 7. CDR1 and CDR2 (germline): MNHEY, SVGAGI. The CDR3 runs to 15 residues.